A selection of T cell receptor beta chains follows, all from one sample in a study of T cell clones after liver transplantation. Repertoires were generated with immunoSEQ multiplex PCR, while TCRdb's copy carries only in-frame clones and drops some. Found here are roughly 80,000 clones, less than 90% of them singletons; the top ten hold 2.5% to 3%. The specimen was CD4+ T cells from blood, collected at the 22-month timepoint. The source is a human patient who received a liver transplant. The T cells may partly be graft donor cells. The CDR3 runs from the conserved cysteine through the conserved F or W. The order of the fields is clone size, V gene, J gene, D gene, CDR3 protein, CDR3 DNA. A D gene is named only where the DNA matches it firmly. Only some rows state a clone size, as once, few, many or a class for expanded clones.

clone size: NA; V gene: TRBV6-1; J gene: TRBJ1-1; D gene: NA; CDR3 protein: CAGPWGNTEAFF; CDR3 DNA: TGTGCCGGCCCTTGGGGGAACACTGAAGCTTTCTTT
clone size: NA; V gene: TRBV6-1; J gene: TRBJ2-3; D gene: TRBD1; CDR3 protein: CASRNRGQDTQYF; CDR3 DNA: TGTGCCAGCAGAAACAGGGGGCAAGATACGCAGTATTTT
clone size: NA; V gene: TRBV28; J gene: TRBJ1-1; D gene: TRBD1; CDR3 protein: CASKEGASTEAFF; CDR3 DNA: TGTGCCAGTAAAGAGGGGGCGAGCACTGAAGCTTTCTTT
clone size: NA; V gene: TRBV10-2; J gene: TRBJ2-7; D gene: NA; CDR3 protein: CASSEWAFPSYEQYF; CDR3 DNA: TGCGCCAGCAGTGAGTGGGCTTTTCCTAGCTACGAGCAGTACTTC
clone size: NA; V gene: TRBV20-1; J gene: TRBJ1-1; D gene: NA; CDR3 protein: CSASANTEAFF; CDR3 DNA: TGCAGTGCTAGTGCGAACACTGAAGCTTTCTTT
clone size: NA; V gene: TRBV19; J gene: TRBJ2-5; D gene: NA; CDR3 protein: CASSPPKVGLQYF; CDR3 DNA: TGTGCCAGTAGTCCGCCGAAGGTGGGGCTCCAGTACTTC
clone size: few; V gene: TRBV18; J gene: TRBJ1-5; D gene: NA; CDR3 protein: CASSPTGTPGNQPQHF; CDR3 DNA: TGTGCCAGCTCACCGACGGGCACCCCAGGCAATCAGCCCCAGCATTTT
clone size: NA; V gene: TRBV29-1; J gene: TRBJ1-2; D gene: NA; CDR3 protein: CSVETGTSYGYTF; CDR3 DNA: TGCAGCGTGGAAACAGGGACGAGCTATGGCTACACCTTC
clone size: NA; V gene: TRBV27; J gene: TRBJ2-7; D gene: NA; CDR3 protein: CASWDPGEKLRSSYEQYF; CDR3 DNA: TGTGCCAGCTGGGATCCCGGGGAAAAGCTAAGGAGCTCCTACGAGCAGTACTTC
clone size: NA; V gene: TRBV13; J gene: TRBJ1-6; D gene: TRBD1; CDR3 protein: CASSSRDSYNSPLHF; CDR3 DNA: TGTGCCAGCAGCTCAAGGGACAGTTATAATTCACCCCTCCACTTT
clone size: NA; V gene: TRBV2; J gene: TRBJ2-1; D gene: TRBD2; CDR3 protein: CASSGGTSTNEQFF; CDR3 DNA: TGTGCCAGCAGCGGCGGGACTAGCACGAATGAGCAGTTCTTC
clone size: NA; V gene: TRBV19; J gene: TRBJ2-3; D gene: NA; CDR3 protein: CASSMGDTQYF; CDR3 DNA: TGTGCCAGTAGTATGGGAGATACGCAGTATTTT
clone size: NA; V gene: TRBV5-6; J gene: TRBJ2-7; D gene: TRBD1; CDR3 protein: CASSLKSWTGTDEQYF; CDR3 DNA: TGTGCCAGCAGCTTAAAAAGTTGGACAGGGACCGACGAGCAGTACTTC
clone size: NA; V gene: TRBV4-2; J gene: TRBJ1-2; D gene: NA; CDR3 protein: CASSHRREYGYTF; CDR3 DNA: TGTGCCAGCAGCCATCGCAGGGAGTATGGCTACACCTTC
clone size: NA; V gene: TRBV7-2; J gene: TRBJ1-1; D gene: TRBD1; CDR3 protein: CASRGEGGQGTAFF; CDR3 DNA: TGTGCCAGCAGAGGGGAGGGAGGACAGGGCACAGCTTTCTTT
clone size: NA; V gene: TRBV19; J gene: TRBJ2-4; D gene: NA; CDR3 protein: CASREGTVQYF; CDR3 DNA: TGTGCCAGTAGGGAGGGGACTGTTCAGTACTTC
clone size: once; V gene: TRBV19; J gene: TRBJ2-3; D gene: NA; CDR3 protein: CASTRPGYTDTQYF; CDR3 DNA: TGTGCCAGTACCCGACCGGGGTACACAGATACGCAGTATTTT
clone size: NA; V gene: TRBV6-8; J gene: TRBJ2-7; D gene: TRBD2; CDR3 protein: CASSKAGVSYEQYF; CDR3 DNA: TGTGCCAGCAGTAAAGCGGGAGTCTCGTACGAGCAGTACTTC
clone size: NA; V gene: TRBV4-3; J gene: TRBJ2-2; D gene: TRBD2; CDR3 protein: CASSQKEGVLAGVPGELFF; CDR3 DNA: TGCGCCAGCAGCCAAAAAGAGGGGGTACTAGCGGGAGTGCCCGGGGAGCTGTTTTTT
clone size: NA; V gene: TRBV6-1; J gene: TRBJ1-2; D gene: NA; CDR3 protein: CASSEDRVSLYGYTF; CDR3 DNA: TGTGCCAGCAGTGAAGACAGGGTCTCACTCTATGGCTACACCTTC
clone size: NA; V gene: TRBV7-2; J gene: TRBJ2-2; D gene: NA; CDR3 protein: CASSLVPGGGELFF; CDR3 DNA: TGTGCCAGCAGCTTAGTACCGGGTGGCGGGGAGCTGTTTTTT
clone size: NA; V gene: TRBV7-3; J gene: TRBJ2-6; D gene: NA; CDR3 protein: CASSLGRTSNVLTF; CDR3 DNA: TGTGCCAGCAGCTTAGGCCGAACTAGCAACGTCCTGACTTTC
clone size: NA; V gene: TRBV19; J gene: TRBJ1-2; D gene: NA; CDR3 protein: CASRHGGAVVGYTF; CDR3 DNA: TGTGCCAGTAGGCATGGGGGGGCAGTGGTTGGCTACACCTTC
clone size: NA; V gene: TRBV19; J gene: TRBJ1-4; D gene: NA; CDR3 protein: CASSIGGRGLKKLFF; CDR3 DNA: TGTGCCAGTAGTATAGGGGGAAGGGGACTGAAAAAACTGTTTTTT
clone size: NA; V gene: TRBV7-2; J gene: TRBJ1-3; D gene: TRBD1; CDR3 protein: CASSLGGQGLSGNTIYF; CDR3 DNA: TGTGCCAGCAGCTTAGGCGGACAGGGTCTATCTGGAAACACCATATATTTT
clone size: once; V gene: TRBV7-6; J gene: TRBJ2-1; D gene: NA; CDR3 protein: CASSLEEYNEQFF; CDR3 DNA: TGTGCCAGCAGCTTAGAAGAGTACAATGAGCAGTTCTTC
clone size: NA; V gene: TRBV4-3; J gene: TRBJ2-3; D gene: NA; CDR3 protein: CASSQALGVQRTDTQYF; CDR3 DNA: TGCGCCAGCAGCCAAGCCCTGGGAGTTCAGAGGACAGATACGCAGTATTTT
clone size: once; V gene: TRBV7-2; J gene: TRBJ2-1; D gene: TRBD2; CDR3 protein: CASSRGLAAYNEQFF; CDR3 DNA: TGTGCCAGCAGCCGAGGACTAGCGGCGTACAATGAGCAGTTCTTC
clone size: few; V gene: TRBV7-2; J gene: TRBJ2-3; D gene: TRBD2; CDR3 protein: CASSFFSAGHQDTQYF; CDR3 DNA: TGTGCCAGCAGCTTCTTCTCAGCGGGGCATCAAGATACGCAGTATTTT
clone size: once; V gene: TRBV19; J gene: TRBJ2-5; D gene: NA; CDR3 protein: CASRPTGGLETQYF; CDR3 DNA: TGTGCCAGTAGGCCGACAGGCGGTCTGGAGACCCAGTACTTC
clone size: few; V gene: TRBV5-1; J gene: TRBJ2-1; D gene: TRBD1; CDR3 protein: CASSFGTGVGEQFF; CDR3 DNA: TGCGCCAGCAGCTTCGGTACAGGGGTGGGTGAGCAGTTCTTC
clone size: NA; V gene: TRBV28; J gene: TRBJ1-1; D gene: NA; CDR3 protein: CASRGRGNTEAFF; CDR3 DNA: TGTGCCAGCAGGGGTAGAGGGAACACTGAAGCTTTCTTT
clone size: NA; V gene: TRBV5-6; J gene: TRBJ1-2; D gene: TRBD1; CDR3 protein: CASSRGRGIYRGYTF; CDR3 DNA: TGTGCCAGCAGTAGGGGGCGGGGAATCTATAGAGGCTACACCTTC